Listed below are T cell receptor beta chains from one sample, sequenced in a study of T cells in Graves' hyperthyroidism and ophthalmopathy. TCRdb recomputed calls from the multiplex PCR reads with MiXCR, one row per CDR3 protein. The data show fewer than 400,000 distinct CDR3 sequences, more than 20% seen once. Material: blood. The receptors stem from a man aged 50-60 years with Graves' hyperthyroidism. The CDR3 runs from the conserved cysteine through the conserved F or W. D genes are given only for firm matches. The listing skips clone size in some rows; elsewhere it reads once, few, many or a size class.

TRBJ2-5	TRBV9	few	TRBD1	CASSWGTGGTGQETQYF	TGTGCCAGCAGCTGGGGCACCGGTGGGACAGGACAAGAGACCCAGTACTTC
TRBJ2-1	TRBV11-2	many	TRBD2	CASSYHSGSSYNEQFF	TGTGCCAGCAGCTACCATAGCGGGAGCTCCTACAATGAGCAGTTCTTC
TRBJ1-2	TRBV20-1	few	-	CSARDDSNYGYTF	TGCAGTGCTAGAGATGACAGTAACTATGGCTACACCTTC
TRBJ2-5	TRBV2	many	-	CASSRITQETQYF	TGTGCCAGCAGTCGTATCACGCAAGAGACCCAGTACTTC
TRBJ2-7	TRBV3-1	-	-	CASSQDPVAYEQYF	TGCGCCAGCAGCCAAGATCCCGTGGCCTACGAGCAGTACTTC
TRBJ2-2	TRBV10-1	-	TRBD1	CASSGPGTGADGELFF	TGCGCCAGCAGTGGACCCGGGACAGGGGCTGACGGGGAGCTGTTTTTT
TRBJ1-1	TRBV7-9	-	TRBD1	CASSSGQGFEAFF	TGTGCCAGCAGCTCGGGACAGGGGTTTGAAGCTTTCTTT
TRBJ2-2	TRBV9	-	-	CASSVWRQPNTGELFF	TGTGCCAGCAGCGTGTGGCGGCAACCGAACACCGGGGAGCTGTTTTTT
TRBJ2-7	TRBV11-2	-	TRBD2	CASSQRKLGLAGGSYEQYF	TGTGCCAGCAGCCAACGAAAACTAGGACTAGCGGGAGGCTCCTACGAGCAGTACTTC
TRBJ2-1	TRBV6-1	many	-	CASSEMGGEQFF	TGTGCCAGCAGTGAAATGGGGGGAGAGCAGTTCTTC
TRBJ1-4	TRBV5-5	-	-	CASSLGTGSEKLFF	TGTGCCAGCAGCTTGGGTACAGGGAGTGAAAAACTGTTTTTT
TRBJ2-5	TRBV2	-	-	CASSEGRGQIQQETQYF	TGTGCCAGCAGTGAAGGAAGGGGTCAAATCCAACAAGAGACCCAGTACTTC
TRBJ1-2	TRBV24-1	few	-	CATSETNTNYGYTF	TGTGCCACCAGTGAGACAAACACCAACTATGGCTACACCTTC
TRBJ2-3	TRBV5-1	-	TRBD2	CASSFRAGAITDTQYF	TGCGCCAGCAGCTTCCGAGCGGGGGCTATCACAGATACGCAGTATTTT
TRBJ2-2	TRBV29-1	few	-	CSAGEGGELFF	TGCAGCGCGGGCGAGGGCGGGGAGCTGTTTTTT
TRBJ2-6	TRBV10-3	few	-	CAISEYGNSGANVLTF	TGTGCCATCAGTGAGTACGGCAACTCTGGGGCCAACGTCCTGACTTTC
TRBJ2-3	TRBV28	-	TRBD2	CASSLVSGSADTQYF	TGTGCCAGCAGTTTAGTTAGCGGGAGCGCAGATACGCAGTATTTT
TRBJ1-5	TRBV6-1	few	-	CASSERLGRSNQPQHF	TGTGCCAGCAGTGAACGTTTGGGGCGTAGCAATCAGCCCCAGCATTTT
TRBJ1-2	TRBV30	-	-	CAWVRGPNYGYTF	TGTGCCTGGGTGCGGGGGCCTAACTATGGCTACACCTTC
TRBJ2-3	TRBV11-3	-	-	CASSLPSRADTQYF	TGTGCCAGCAGCCTACCTAGCAGGGCAGATACGCAGTATTTT
TRBJ1-2	TRBV7-6	-	-	CASSLEEWSYGYTF	TGTGCCAGCAGCTTAGAGGAGTGGAGCTATGGCTACACCTTC
TRBJ2-7	TRBV27	few	-	CASSLLSAGSYEQYF	TGTGCCAGCAGTTTATTATCTGCCGGGAGCTACGAGCAGTACTTC
TRBJ2-1	TRBV6-1	many	TRBD2	CASSWRLAGANNEQFF	TGTGCCAGCAGCTGGAGACTAGCGGGAGCCAACAATGAGCAGTTCTTC
TRBJ1-5	TRBV18	many	-	CASSPEQNQPQHF	TGTGCCAGCTCACCTGAACAGAATCAGCCCCAGCATTTT
TRBJ2-1	TRBV5-6	-	-	CASSLGGSPYNEQFF	TGTGCCAGCAGCTTGGGGGGTTCACCCTACAATGAGCAGTTCTTC
TRBJ2-1	TRBV6-9	-	-	CASSYGYEQFF	TGTGCCAGCAGTTATGGATACGAGCAGTTCTTC
TRBJ2-7	TRBV2	many	-	CASSEASGYEQYF	TGTGCCAGCAGTGAAGCATCAGGCTACGAGCAGTACTTC
TRBJ1-5	TRBV11-3	few	TRBD1	CASRGSQGAGTDTQHF	TGTGCCAGCAGGGGATCACAGGGGGCTGGCACAGATACGCAGCATTTT
TRBJ2-1	TRBV4-1	-	-	CASSQDERSYNEQFF	TGCGCCAGCAGCCAAGATGAGCGCAGCTACAATGAGCAGTTCTTC
TRBJ2-1	TRBV2	many	-	CASSVTHDEQFF	TGTGCCAGCAGTGTTACTCACGATGAGCAGTTCTTC
TRBJ2-1	TRBV24-1	few	-	CATSEYYNEQFF	TGTGCCACCAGTGAATATTACAATGAGCAGTTCTTC
TRBJ2-2	TRBV13	many	TRBD1	CASSFARGQGTGELFF	TGTGCCAGCAGCTTCGCCAGGGGGCAGGGCACCGGGGAGCTGTTTTTT
TRBJ2-3	TRBV27	many	TRBD2	CASSSWSSGSDTQYF	TGTGCCAGCAGTTCCTGGTCTAGCGGCTCAGATACGCAGTATTTT
TRBJ2-1	TRBV5-1	-	-	CASSKTGYNEQFF	TGCGCCAGCAGCAAGACAGGCTACAATGAGCAGTTCTTC